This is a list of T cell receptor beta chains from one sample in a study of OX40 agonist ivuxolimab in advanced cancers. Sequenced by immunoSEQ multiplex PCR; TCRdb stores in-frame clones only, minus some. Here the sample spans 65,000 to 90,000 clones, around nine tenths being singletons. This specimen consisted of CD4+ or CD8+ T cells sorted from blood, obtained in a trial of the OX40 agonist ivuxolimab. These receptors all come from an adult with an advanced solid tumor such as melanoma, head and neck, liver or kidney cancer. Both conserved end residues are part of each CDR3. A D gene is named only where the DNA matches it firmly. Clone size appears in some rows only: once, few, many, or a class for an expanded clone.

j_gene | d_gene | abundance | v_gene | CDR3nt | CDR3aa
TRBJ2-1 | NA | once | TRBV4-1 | TGCGCCAGCAGGCGAACAGGGAGGGTTGAGCAGTTCTTC | CASRRTGRVEQFF
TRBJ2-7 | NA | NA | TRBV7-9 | TGTGCCAGCAGGGCCGGGACTGGCGGCTCCTACGAGCAGTACTTC | CASRAGTGGSYEQYF
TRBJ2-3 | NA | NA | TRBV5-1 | TGCGCCAGCAGCTTGGGGGGACCCAACACAGATACGCAGTATTTT | CASSLGGPNTDTQYF
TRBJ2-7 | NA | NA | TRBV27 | TGTGCCAGCAGTCTATCCGGACGGACTTACGAGCAGTACTTC | CASSLSGRTYEQYF
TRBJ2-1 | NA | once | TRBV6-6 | TGTGCCAGCAGTTATCCCCAGGGGGGGGACAATGAGCAGTTCTTC | CASSYPQGGDNEQFF
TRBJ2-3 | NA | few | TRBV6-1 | TGTGCCAGCAGTGAACGGGTCGGGAGCACAGATACGCAGTATTTT | CASSERVGSTDTQYF
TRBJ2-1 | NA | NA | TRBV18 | TGTGCCAGCTCACCTTCCGTCGGCAAGTCCTACAATGAGCAGTTCTTC | CASSPSVGKSYNEQFF
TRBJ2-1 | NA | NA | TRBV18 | TGTGCCAGCTCACCACCCGGACAGCCCAGTGAGCAGTTCTTC | CASSPPGQPSEQFF
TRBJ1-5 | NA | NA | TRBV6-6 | TGTGCCAGCAGTAACAGTTTTCAGCCCCAGCATTTT | CASSNSFQPQHF
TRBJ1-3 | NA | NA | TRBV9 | TGTGCCAGCAGCGCGACAGGAGACACCATATATTTT | CASSATGDTIYF
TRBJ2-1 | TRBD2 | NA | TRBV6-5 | TGTGCCAGCACCAAACTAGCGGGAGACGGTGAGCAGTTCTTC | CASTKLAGDGEQFF
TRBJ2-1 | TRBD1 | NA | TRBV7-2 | TGTGCCAGCAGCTTAGAGGGGACAGGGGTAAGGTTCTTC | CASSLEGTGVRFF
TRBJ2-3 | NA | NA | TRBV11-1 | TGTGCCAGCAGCTTAGGTACCTACACAGATACGCAGTATTTT | CASSLGTYTDTQYF
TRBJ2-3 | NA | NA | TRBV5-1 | TGCGCCAGCAGCTTGGAAACAGATACGCAGTATTTT | CASSLETDTQYF
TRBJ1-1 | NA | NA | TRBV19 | TGTGCCAGTAGCCCGAGGCGGTGGGCATTTACTGAAGCTTTCTTT | CASSPRRWAFTEAFF
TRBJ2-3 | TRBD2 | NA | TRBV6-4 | TGTGCCAGCAGTGACTCGGGCGGGAGAAAAACAGATACGCAGTATTTT | CASSDSGGRKTDTQYF
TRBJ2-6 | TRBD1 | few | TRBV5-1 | TGCGCCAGCAGCTTGGAAGGGGGCGATGGGGCCAACGTCCTGACTTTC | CASSLEGGDGANVLTF
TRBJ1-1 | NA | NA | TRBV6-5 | TGTGCCAGCAGTCCCCGTTCGAACACTGAAGCTTTCTTT | CASSPRSNTEAFF
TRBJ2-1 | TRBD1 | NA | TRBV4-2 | TGTGCCAGCAGCCATGCCGGGACAGGGGAGTTGTACAATGAGCAGTTCTTC | CASSHAGTGELYNEQFF
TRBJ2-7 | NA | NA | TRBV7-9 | TGTGCCAGCAGCCCCGTGGTGTCAAACTACGAGCAGTACTTC | CASSPVVSNYEQYF
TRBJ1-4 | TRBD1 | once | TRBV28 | TGTGCCAGCAGTTTACTCGCCGGGACAGGGAATGAAAAACTGTTTTTT | CASSLLAGTGNEKLFF
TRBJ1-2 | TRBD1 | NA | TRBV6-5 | TGTGCCAGCAGTTACTCGAGACAGGGGGCCTTTGGCTACACCTTC | CASSYSRQGAFGYTF
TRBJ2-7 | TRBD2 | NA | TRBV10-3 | TGTGCCATCAGTGAACCAAGGACTAGTATGTACGAGCAGTACTTC | CAISEPRTSMYEQYF
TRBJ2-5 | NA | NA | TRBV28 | TGTGCCAGCAGGTCTAGCGAGCCTCACCAAGAGACCCAGTACTTC | CASRSSEPHQETQYF
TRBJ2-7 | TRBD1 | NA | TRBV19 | TGTGCCAGTAGTATCCGACAGGGCTCCTACGAGCAGTACTTC | CASSIRQGSYEQYF
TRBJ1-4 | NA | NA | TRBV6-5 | TGTGCCAGCAGAGGTCTAGAGGGTGAAAAACTGTTTTTT | CASRGLEGEKLFF
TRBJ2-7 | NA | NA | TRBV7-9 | TGTGCCAGCAGCTTAGGGTTGGCCAACCACGAGCAGTACTTC | CASSLGLANHEQYF
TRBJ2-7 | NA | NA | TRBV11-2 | TGTGCCAGCAGCCAGGACCCTCGCGGCCACGAGCAGTACTTC | CASSQDPRGHEQYF
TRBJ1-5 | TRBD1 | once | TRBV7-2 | TGTGCCAGCAGCCAAACCGGACAGGGCGGCAATCAGCCCCAGCATTTT | CASSQTGQGGNQPQHF
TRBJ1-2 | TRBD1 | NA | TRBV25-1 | TGTGCCAGCAGTGCCGCACCCGGACAGGGTGGTTCCTATGGCTACACCTTC | CASSAAPGQGGSYGYTF
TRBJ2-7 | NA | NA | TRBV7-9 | TGTGCCAGCAGCGCTCAACGAAACCCCTACGAGCAGTACTTC | CASSAQRNPYEQYF
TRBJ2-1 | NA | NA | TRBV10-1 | TGCGCCAGCAGTGGGGGGAGCGGTCCCTACAATGAGCAGTTCTTC | CASSGGSGPYNEQFF
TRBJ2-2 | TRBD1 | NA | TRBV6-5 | TGTGCCAGCAGCACCCCAGGGACAGGGGGCGGGGAGCTGTTTTTT | CASSTPGTGGGELFF
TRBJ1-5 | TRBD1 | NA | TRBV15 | TGTGCCACCAGCAGACGGGACAGTTCTAAGCCCCAGCATTTT | CATSRRDSSKPQHF
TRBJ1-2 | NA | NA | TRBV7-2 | TGTGCCAGCAGCTTCGGGACACCTAACTATGGCTACACCTTC | CASSFGTPNYGYTF
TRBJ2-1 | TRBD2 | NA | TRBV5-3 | TGTGCCAGAAGCTTGGGACTAGCGGGAGATGTTTTCAGTGAGCAGTTCTTC | CARSLGLAGDVFSEQFF
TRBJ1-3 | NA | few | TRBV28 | TGTGCCAGCAGTGGCCCCCATGGAAACACCATATATTTT | CASSGPHGNTIYF
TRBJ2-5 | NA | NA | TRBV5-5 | TGTGCCAGCAGCTTGGCCGGGTCCCAAGAGACCCAGTACTTC | CASSLAGSQETQYF
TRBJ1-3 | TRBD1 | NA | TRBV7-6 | TGTGCCAGCAGCTCCCAGGGGGTGGGTGGAAACACCATATATTTT | CASSSQGVGGNTIYF
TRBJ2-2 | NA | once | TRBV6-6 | TGTGCCAGCAATTCCCCCTCGAGCACCGGGGAGCTGTTTTTT | CASNSPSSTGELFF
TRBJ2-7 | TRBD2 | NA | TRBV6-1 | TGTGCCAGCAGTGGCCCCGGGGGTAGCGGGAGTTCCTACTACGAGCAGTACTTC | CASSGPGGSGSSYYEQYF
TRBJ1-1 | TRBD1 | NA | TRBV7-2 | TGTGCCAGCAGCATCAGGACAGGTAACACTGAAGCTTTCTTT | CASSIRTGNTEAFF
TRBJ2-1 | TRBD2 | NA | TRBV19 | TGTGCCAGTAGTATCCAAACAGGGGGGACTAGCGGGACGGAGCAGTTCTTC | CASSIQTGGTSGTEQFF
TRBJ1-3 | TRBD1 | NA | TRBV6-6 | TGTGCCAGCAGTTACCCCGGACAGGCCTCTGGAAACACCATATATTTT | CASSYPGQASGNTIYF
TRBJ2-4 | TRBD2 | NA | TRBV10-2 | TGCGCCAGCAGGAGCGGGAGGATAGCCAAAAACATTCAGTACTTC | CASRSGRIAKNIQYF
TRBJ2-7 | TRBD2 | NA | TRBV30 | TGTGCCTGGACACTAGCGGGAGCGTACGAGCAGTACTTC | CAWTLAGAYEQYF